The T cell receptor (beta chain) under discussion was sequenced for a study of blood T cell repertoires in COVID-19. As for the study in general: Some COVID-19 samples were acute and others convalescent; all came from the United States, Italy and Spain. PBMCs, B-cell-depleted T cells, or T cells provided the cDNA or gDNA that made up the material.

Source study methods: Reference gene primers were amplified, and this amplification served to estimate nucleated cell counts. Sequencing was performed with immunoSEQ multiplex PCR; in TCRdb, only in-frame clones are kept and a portion is missing. V, J and clone size are taken as reported in that table, and D and trimming were inferred from the DNA itself. Among 150,000 to 200,000 clones listed, under 85% were seen once. This CDR3 is 15 amino acids long. The germline V gene has CDR1 SGHVS and CDR2 FNYEAQ. V lost 5 bases and J lost 0, with 11 bases in between. Source material: peripheral blood. This chain connects TRBV7-6 to TRBJ1-3; the D is unclear. The sequence came from a human donor in a cohort sampled during active COVID-19. CDR3 protein: CASSPVLRSGNTIYF. The CDR3 DNA follows: TGTGCCAGCAGCCCAGTTCTCCGCTCTGGAAACACCATATATTTT.